This T cell receptor (beta chain) was recorded in a study of blood T cell repertoires in COVID-19. Study context: Sources were T cells, B-cell-depleted T cells, or PBMCs; the material itself was cDNA or gDNA.

In the authors' workflow: How many nucleated cells were present was estimated from reference gene primer amplification. Here immunoSEQ multiplex PCR was the method, and the copy in TCRdb shows in-frame clones only, minus some. V and J calls and clone size are those listed in that table; D and trimming were worked out from the DNA. The sample consists of under 150,000 clones, about 85% of them appearing once. J was trimmed by 3 bases and V by 4 bases; bases with no gene match: 3. This CDR3 is built from 14 residues. Germline loops: CDR1 SGHDN, CDR2 FVKESK. The chain joins TRBV14 to TRBJ2-7, with 10 bases lining up with TRBD1. This TCR came from a man older than 75 with acute or convalescent COVID-19. Sequenced input: peripheral blood. CDR3 nucleotide sequence: TGTGCCAGCAGCCGGGACAGGGGAAACTACGAGCAGTACTTC. Translating gives CASSRDRGNYEQYF.